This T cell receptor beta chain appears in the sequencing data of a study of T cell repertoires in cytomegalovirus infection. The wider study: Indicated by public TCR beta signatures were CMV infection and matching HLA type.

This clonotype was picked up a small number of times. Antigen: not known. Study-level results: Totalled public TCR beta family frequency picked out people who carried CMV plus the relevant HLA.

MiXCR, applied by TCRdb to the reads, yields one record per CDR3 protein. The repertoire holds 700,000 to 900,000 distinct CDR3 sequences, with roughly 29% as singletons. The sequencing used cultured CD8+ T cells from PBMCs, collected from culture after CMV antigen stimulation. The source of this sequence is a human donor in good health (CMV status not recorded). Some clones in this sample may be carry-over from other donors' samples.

The CDR3 nucleotides are TGTGCCAGCAGCTTAGGGGGGGGGCCCTATCAGCCCCAGCATTTT. Amino acid sequence: CASSLGGGPYQPQHF. The chain has TRBV7-2 and TRBJ1-5; a possible D gene is TRBD1 (6 bases). Germline V gives CDR1 SGHTA, CDR2 FQGNSA. The CDR3 extends over 15 amino acids. V was cut by 1 base and J by 5 bases, with 12 bases left in between.